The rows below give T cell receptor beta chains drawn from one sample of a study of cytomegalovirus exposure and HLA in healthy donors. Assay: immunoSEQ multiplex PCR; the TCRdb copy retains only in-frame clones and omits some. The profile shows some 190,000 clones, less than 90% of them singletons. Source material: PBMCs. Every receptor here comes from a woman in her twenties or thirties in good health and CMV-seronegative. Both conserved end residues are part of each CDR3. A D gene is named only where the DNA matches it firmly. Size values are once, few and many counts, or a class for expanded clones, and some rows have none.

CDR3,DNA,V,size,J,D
CASSLTGGYYNEQFF,TGTGCCAGCAGTTTAACGGGGGGCTACTACAATGAGCAGTTCTTC,TRBV28,-,TRBJ2-1,-
CASSLAPRDRGVYEQYF,TGTGCCAGCAGCTTAGCACCCCGTGACAGGGGCGTCTACGAGCAGTACTTC,TRBV7-8,-,TRBJ2-7,TRBD1
CASSFTTSNEQFF,TGTGCCAGCAGCTTCACAACTAGTAACGAGCAGTTCTTC,TRBV7-9,-,TRBJ2-1,-
CASSSFSGSPTQYF,TGTGCCAGCAGTTCTTTCTCTGGCTCCCCTACGCAGTATTTT,TRBV27,once,TRBJ2-3,-
CASSLASFHEQYF,TGTGCCAGCAGCTTGGCCTCTTTCCACGAGCAGTACTTC,TRBV5-4,-,TRBJ2-7,-
CASSLGVAGGSDTQYF,TGTGCCAGCAGTCTGGGTGTAGCGGGGGGGAGTGATACGCAGTATTTT,TRBV27,-,TRBJ2-3,TRBD2
CASSLDRGTDTQYF,TGTGCCAGCTCCCTCGACAGGGGAACAGATACGCAGTATTTT,TRBV18,-,TRBJ2-3,TRBD1
CASSSRLGTDTQYF,TGTGCCAGCAGCTCCCGGCTAGGCACAGATACGCAGTATTTT,TRBV5-8,few,TRBJ2-3,-
CASSQASGYYEQYF,TGTGCCAGCAGCCAAGCTAGCGGATACTACGAGCAGTACTTC,TRBV14,-,TRBJ2-7,TRBD2
CASSPYGQGGNEKLFF,TGTGCCAGCAGTCCCTACGGACAGGGGGGAAATGAAAAACTGTTTTTT,TRBV6-6,-,TRBJ1-4,TRBD1
CASSGRGRGYQPQHF,TGTGCCAGCAGTGGTAGGGGGCGTGGGTATCAGCCCCAGCATTTT,TRBV28,-,TRBJ1-5,TRBD1
CASLLGGSLYEQYF,TGTGCCAGCCTCTTGGGGGGGAGTCTCTACGAGCAGTACTTC,TRBV2,-,TRBJ2-7,TRBD2
CASSLRPGSGNTIYF,TGCGCCAGCAGCTTGCGGCCGGGTTCAGGAAACACCATATATTTT,TRBV5-1,few,TRBJ1-3,-
CASSSLGIRDEQYF,TGCGCCAGCAGCTCACTCGGGATTCGGGACGAGCAGTACTTC,TRBV5-1,-,TRBJ2-7,-
CASSVQAGGINEQFF,TGTGCCAGCAGCGTTCAAGCGGGGGGGATAAATGAGCAGTTCTTC,TRBV9,-,TRBJ2-1,TRBD2
CASSPTTANTEAFF,TGTGCCAGCAGCCCCACGACAGCAAACACTGAAGCTTTCTTT,TRBV7-9,-,TRBJ1-1,-
CASTRSGRRSSYNEQFF,TGTGCCAGTACCAGGAGCGGGAGGCGGAGCTCCTACAATGAGCAGTTCTTC,TRBV19,-,TRBJ2-1,TRBD2
CASSTGGTGAYEQYF,TGCGCCAGCTCCACAGGGGGGACAGGGGCCTACGAGCAGTACTTC,TRBV5-1,-,TRBJ2-7,TRBD1
CASSLQGGETQYF,TGTGCCAGCAGTTTACAGGGGGGTGAGACCCAGTACTTC,TRBV5-6,-,TRBJ2-5,TRBD1
CSSSLSGTETQYF,TGTTCCAGCAGCTTATCCGGGACTGAGACCCAGTACTTC,TRBV7-9,-,TRBJ2-5,-
CSAKGNVYTF,TGCAGTGCTAAGGGGAATGTCTACACCTTC,TRBV20-1,-,TRBJ1-2,-
CASRPGGTEAFF,TGTGCCAGCAGGCCTGGGGGGACTGAAGCTTTCTTT,TRBV28,-,TRBJ1-1,-
CASRKGTSGGYEQYF,TGTGCCAGCAGAAAAGGGACTAGCGGGGGCTACGAGCAGTACTTC,TRBV6-1,-,TRBJ2-7,TRBD2
CATPPSGGIFNEQFF,TGTGCCACACCCCCTAGCGGGGGAATTTTCAATGAGCAGTTCTTC,TRBV19,-,TRBJ2-1,TRBD2
CASSLGTRGMVTDTQYF,TGTGCCAGCAGCTTAGGAACCCGCGGGATGGTCACAGATACGCAGTATTTT,TRBV11-2,-,TRBJ2-3,-
CASSSGQGNTEAFF,TGCGCCAGCAGCTCTGGACAGGGGAACACTGAAGCTTTCTTT,TRBV5-1,-,TRBJ1-1,TRBD1
CASTTGGFEQYF,TGTGCCAGCACGACGGGAGGTTTCGAGCAGTACTTC,TRBV28,-,TRBJ2-7,TRBD2
CASSPNPYLSEQYF,TGTGCCAGCAGCCCCAACCCGTACCTTAGCGAGCAGTACTTC,TRBV5-4,-,TRBJ2-7,-
CASSVGQGENTQYF,TGTGCCAGCAGTGTTGGACAGGGAGAAAATACGCAGTATTTT,TRBV6-1,once,TRBJ2-3,TRBD1
CASSATYNSPLHF,TGTGCCAGCAGCGCTACCTATAATTCACCCCTCCACTTT,TRBV5-6,-,TRBJ1-6,-
CASSLGTPGTGANVLTF,TGTGCCAGCAGTTTAGGAACTCCGGGGACTGGGGCCAACGTCCTGACTTTC,TRBV27,-,TRBJ2-6,-
CASSQGQIYEQYF,TGTGCCAGCAGCCAGGGACAGATCTACGAGCAGTACTTC,TRBV11-1,-,TRBJ2-7,TRBD1
CASSLSSPSSGANVLTF,TGTGCCAGCAGTTTATCATCTCCGAGCTCTGGGGCCAACGTCCTGACTTTC,TRBV27,-,TRBJ2-6,-
CAWGTGLSYNEQFF,TGTGCCTGGGGTACAGGGCTCTCCTACAATGAGCAGTTCTTC,TRBV30,-,TRBJ2-1,-
CASSPAGRSTEAFF,TGTGCCAGCAGCCCTGCGGGGAGGTCCACTGAAGCTTTCTTT,TRBV5-4,once,TRBJ1-1,-
CASSEPGLADYEQYF,TGTGCCAGCAGTGAGCCGGGACTAGCGGATTACGAGCAGTACTTC,TRBV6-1,-,TRBJ2-7,TRBD2
CASSLSLPPVVSQHF,TGTGCCAGCAGCTTATCCCTCCCCCCGGTTGTGTCCCAGCATTTT,TRBV11-3,-,TRBJ1-5,-
CASSEVVGTGGEKLFF,TGTGCCAGCAGTGAAGTTGTTGGAACAGGGGGTGAAAAACTGTTTTTT,TRBV6-1,-,TRBJ1-4,TRBD1
CASSLGGGGSYNEQFF,TGTGCCAGCAGCTTGGGTGGCGGGGGAAGCTACAATGAGCAGTTCTTC,TRBV5-4,-,TRBJ2-1,TRBD2
CAKSRDSQMEYYGYTF,TGTGCCAAAAGCCGGGACAGTCAGATGGAATACTATGGCTACACCTTC,TRBV2,once,TRBJ1-2,TRBD1
CASSPRDFALNEQFF,TGTGCCAGCAGTCCCCGGGACTTCGCTTTGAATGAGCAGTTCTTC,TRBV28,-,TRBJ2-1,-
CASSPGTGQGQHYGYTF,TGTGCCAGCTCACCCGGAACGGGACAGGGACAGCACTATGGCTACACCTTC,TRBV18,-,TRBJ1-2,TRBD1
CASSTRLAGVLTYEQYF,TGTGCCAGCAGCACGAGACTAGCGGGAGTTCTAACCTACGAGCAGTACTTC,TRBV5-6,-,TRBJ2-7,TRBD2